A selection of T cell receptor beta chains follows, all from one sample in a study of vaccination effects on CD4 cells after COVID-19. The assay was immunoSEQ multiplex PCR, and TCRdb's table has in-frame clones only and misses some. The data show tens of thousands of clones, 70% to 85% seen once. Their antigens are not known. This specimen consisted of CD4+ T cells from PBMCs cultured without peptide, obtained after COVID-19 vaccination. These receptor sequences come from a human donor who received a COVID-19 vaccine. The CDR3 runs from the conserved cysteine through the conserved F or W. D genes are given only for firm matches. Some rows mark clone size as missing; the rest say once, few, many or name a class of expanded clone.

d_gene	v_gene	j_gene	abundance	CDR3nt	CDR3aa
-	TRBV3-1/TRBV3-2	TRBJ1-4	-	TGTGCCAGCAGCCAAGGGACCTTTGAAAAACTGTTTTTT	CASSQGTFEKLFF
-	TRBV7-8	TRBJ1-1	few	TGTGCCAGCAGCTTCCTCCGACAGAACACTGAAGCTTTCTTT	CASSFLRQNTEAFF
-	TRBV3-1/TRBV3-2	TRBJ1-6	few	TGTGCCAGCAGCCAAGTGCAGGGCCCTGACCCCCTCCACTTT	CASSQVQGPDPLHF
-	TRBV5-1	TRBJ1-4	-	TGCGCCAGCGCCAGGTCCGGACCTAATGAAAAACTGTTTTTT	CASARSGPNEKLFF
TRBD1	TRBV19	TRBJ1-2	-	TGTGCCAGTAGTATCGACAGGGTGAGATGGGGCTACACCTTC	CASSIDRVRWGYTF
TRBD1	TRBV4-1	TRBJ1-2	-	TGCGCCAGCAGCCCGCAGGGGGGTCGGGGGCCCTATGGCTACACCTTC	CASSPQGGRGPYGYTF
-	TRBV30	TRBJ1-1	-	TGTGCCTACCTCGGGATCTCTTCCTTGAACACTGAAGCTTTCTTT	CAYLGISSLNTEAFF
-	TRBV3-1/TRBV3-2	TRBJ1-6	few	TGTGCCAGCAGCCCGGTACCACAGGGCAATTCACCCCTCCACTTT	CASSPVPQGNSPLHF
-	TRBV5-1	TRBJ1-4	-	TGCGCCAGCAGCTCGAACCGGGTCGAGGAAAAACTGTTTTTT	CASSSNRVEEKLFF
TRBD2	TRBV7-8	TRBJ2-5	-	TGTGCCAGCAGCTTTGGGACTAGCGGCTTGGAGACCCAGTACTTC	CASSFGTSGLETQYF
-	TRBV29-1	TRBJ1-5	-	TGCAGCGCCGCTGAGGATCGCAATCAGCCCCAGCATTTT	CSAAEDRNQPQHF
-	TRBV15	TRBJ1-6	-	TGTGCCACCAGCAGAGGGAATTCACCCCTCCACTTT	CATSRGNSPLHF
-	TRBV29-1	TRBJ1-2	-	TGCAGCGTTGAGGTCGGGTATGGCTACACCTTC	CSVEVGYGYTF
-	TRBV5-1	TRBJ2-1	-	TGCGCCAGCAGTGCAGGGATCAGCGATGAGCAGTTCTTC	CASSAGISDEQFF
-	TRBV6-5	TRBJ1-5	-	TGTGCCAGCAGTTTTGGAGCGGGTCAGCCCCAGCATTTT	CASSFGAGQPQHF
-	TRBV7-9	TRBJ2-3	-	TGTGCCAGCAGCCGGTTCCTTGGCACAGATACGCAGTATTTT	CASSRFLGTDTQYF
TRBD1	TRBV6-5	TRBJ1-2	-	TGTGCCAGCAGCTGGACAGGGAACTATGGCTACACCTTC	CASSWTGNYGYTF
-	TRBV6-1	TRBJ1-1	once	TGTGCCAGCAGTGAATCGGACAAGAACACTGAAGCTTTCTTT	CASSESDKNTEAFF
-	TRBV2	TRBJ1-5	-	TGTGCCAGCAGTGCAGACAGTAGCAATCAGCCCCAGCATTTT	CASSADSSNQPQHF
-	TRBV10-3	TRBJ2-5	-	TGTGCCATCGGCTGGGCAGGGCAAGAGACCCAGTACTTC	CAIGWAGQETQYF
TRBD1	TRBV24-1	TRBJ2-3	-	TGTGCCACCAGTGATCCGGGACAGGGGTTTTTGGATACGCAGTATTTT	CATSDPGQGFLDTQYF
-	TRBV4-1	TRBJ2-2	few	TGCGCCAGCAGCCCCAGTGGGGGGCGGTTCACCGGGGAGCTGTTTTTT	CASSPSGGRFTGELFF
TRBD1	TRBV28	TRBJ2-5	-	TGTGCCAGCAGTTTATTAGGGGGCAGAGAGACCCAGTACTTC	CASSLLGGRETQYF
TRBD2	TRBV6-4	TRBJ2-1	-	TGTGCCAGCAGGCCCACCTATAGCGGGGCCAATGAGCAGTTCTTC	CASRPTYSGANEQFF
-	TRBV3-1/TRBV3-2	TRBJ1-5	-	TGTGCCAGCAGCCAGACACTCAATCAGCCCCAGCATTTT	CASSQTLNQPQHF
-	TRBV4-1	TRBJ2-5	-	TGCGCCAGCAGCCAAGGTATGGGCCTGAGGCAAGAGACCCAGTACTTC	CASSQGMGLRQETQYF
-	TRBV6-5	TRBJ1-2	-	TGTGCCAGCAGCCGATATAGGGGGTCCTATGGCTACACCTTC	CASSRYRGSYGYTF
-	TRBV27	TRBJ1-1	-	TGTGCCAGCAGTTTTGGCACGAGGGGCGAAGGCACTGAAGCTTTCTTT	CASSFGTRGEGTEAFF
-	TRBV7-3	TRBJ1-2	-	TGTGCCAGCAGCTCAAATCAGGGTGTCCTTGGCTACACCTTC	CASSSNQGVLGYTF
TRBD1	TRBV25-1	TRBJ1-3	few	TGTGCCAGCAGTGATTACGGGACAGGGGTTGGAAACACCATATATTTT	CASSDYGTGVGNTIYF
TRBD1	TRBV19	TRBJ1-5	-	TGTGCCAGTAGTAGTTCGTACAGGGGAAGCAATCAGCCCCAGCATTTT	CASSSSYRGSNQPQHF
-	TRBV9	TRBJ1-5	-	TGTGCCAGCACCATGGGGGGGCTGTGGCAGCCCCAGCATTTT	CASTMGGLWQPQHF
-	TRBV5-1	TRBJ1-6	few	TGCGCCAGCAGCTTCGAGAACTCACCCCTCCACTTT	CASSFENSPLHF
-	TRBV5-1	TRBJ2-2	-	TGCGCCAGCAGCCCCGGAGGGGGTTACACCGGGGAGCTGTTTTTT	CASSPGGGYTGELFF
-	TRBV30	TRBJ1-6	-	TGTGCCTGGGGTCCAGAGGGACTGAATAATTCACCCCTCCACTTT	CAWGPEGLNNSPLHF
TRBD1	TRBV6-1	TRBJ1-3	-	TGTGCCAGCAGTGAAAAACCACAGGGGTCCGGAAACACCATATATTTT	CASSEKPQGSGNTIYF
-	TRBV4-1	TRBJ1-6	-	TGCGCCAGCAGCCAACAACAGGGCGTATATAATTCACCCCTCCACTTT	CASSQQQGVYNSPLHF
-	TRBV6-5	TRBJ1-5	-	TGTGCCAGCAGCTGGGGGGGTCGACAGCCCCAGCATTTT	CASSWGGRQPQHF
TRBD1	TRBV15	TRBJ1-5	-	TGTGCCACCAGCAGAACTGGGACAGGCGGACAGCCCCAGCATTTT	CATSRTGTGGQPQHF
-	TRBV12-3/TRBV12-4	TRBJ1-2	-	TGTGCCAGCAGTCCCGACCGGAACTATGGCTACACCTTC	CASSPDRNYGYTF
-	TRBV15	TRBJ1-1	-	TGTGCCACCAGCAGGATACGGGGGAGGGCTGAAGCTTTCTTT	CATSRIRGRAEAFF
-	TRBV27	TRBJ1-2	-	TGTGCCAGCAGTTTATTGATCCCGGGGGGAAGTGGCTACACCTTC	CASSLLIPGGSGYTF
TRBD2	TRBV10-3	TRBJ2-5	-	TGTGCCATCAGGGGGCCCTTGGGAGCGGGGGAGGAGACCCAGTACTTC	CAIRGPLGAGEETQYF
TRBD2	TRBV30	TRBJ2-4	-	TGTGCCTGGAGTGTACCGGGGGGTCGGAGAAACATTCAGTACTTC	CAWSVPGGRRNIQYF
-	TRBV9	TRBJ2-2	-	TGTGCCAGCAGCGTAAGCTCGATAGGGGCCAACGGGGAGCTGTTTTTT	CASSVSSIGANGELFF
TRBD1	TRBV6-5	TRBJ1-2	-	TGTGCCAGCAGTTACAACAGGGGCGATGGCTACACCTTC	CASSYNRGDGYTF
TRBD1	TRBV5-1	TRBJ1-1	-	TGCGCCAGCAGGGGACAGGGCCCTCAGAACACTGAAGCTTTCTTT	CASRGQGPQNTEAFF
-	TRBV5-8	TRBJ2-3	few	TGTGCCAGCCCCGTTTGGGCGGGTAGGAGCACAGATACGCAGTATTTT	CASPVWAGRSTDTQYF
-	TRBV7-9	TRBJ1-1	-	TGTGCCAGCATCGCAGGGGCAGGAAACACTGAAGCTTTCTTT	CASIAGAGNTEAFF
-	TRBV3-1/TRBV3-2	TRBJ1-1	-	TGTGCCAGCAGCCACCATGACAGGCGACCCAACACTGAAGCTTTCTTT	CASSHHDRRPNTEAFF
TRBD1	TRBV19	TRBJ1-1	-	TGTGCCAGTAGTACTCGGACAGGGAGTACTGAAGCTTTCTTT	CASSTRTGSTEAFF
TRBD1	TRBV5-5	TRBJ1-2	-	TGTGCCAGCAGCTCGGCGTCTCGGGCAGGGGGCGCGAACTATGGCTACACCTTC	CASSSASRAGGANYGYTF
-	TRBV19	TRBJ1-3	few	TGTGCCAGTAGTATATCGGCGGGGATATCTGGAAACACCATATATTTT	CASSISAGISGNTIYF